This TCR beta chain was identified during a study of response to subunit inactivated influenza vaccine. General study findings and limits: The study's authors posited that every seasonal influenza vaccination enlists few new T cells.

TCRdb ran MiXCR on the RT-PCR reads and lists one entry per CDR3 protein. The data contain roughly 570,000 distinct CDR3 sequences, 13% of them singletons. The CDR3 contains 15 residues. V shed 7 bases, J shed 4 bases, and the junction held 9 bases outside the gene matches. From germline, CDR1 is PRHDT and CDR2 FYEKMQ (reference sequence). This clonotype was seen only a few times. Its antigen is unidentified. V is TRBV13 and J is TRBJ1-5; TRBD1 aligns across 8 bases. The receptor was isolated from a man in his forties or fifties who received an inactivated influenza vaccine. The sample here was PBMCs from blood, taken roughly 6 weeks after vaccination. The CDR3 loop is CASTHRGRGNQPQHF. The CDR3 nucleotides read TGTGCCAGCACCCACAGGGGGAGGGGGAATCAGCCCCAGCATTTT.